The rows below give T cell receptor beta chains drawn from one sample of a study of blood T cell repertoires in COVID-19. Produced via immunoSEQ multiplex PCR; TCRdb's table is partial and in-frame only. Seen here are roughly 290,000 clones, approximately 85% observed once, and the top ten hold roughly 4%. The sequencing sample was made of PBMCs or T cells enriched from blood (not recorded which). Source of these receptors: a woman aged 30 to 39 who had recovered from COVID-19. Both conserved end residues are trimmed from each CDR3.

J: TRBJ2-7; V: TRBV19; CDR3: ASSPTEIFLSRYEQY
J: TRBJ2-7; V: TRBV27; CDR3: ASSFGLFYEQY
J: TRBJ2-1; V: TRBV7-8; CDR3: ASSPSDEQF
J: TRBJ2-1; V: TRBV5-4; CDR3: ASSPNPGQVYNEQF
J: TRBJ1-1; V: TRBV15; CDR3: ATSRDPYTEAF
J: TRBJ2-7; V: TRBV5-8; CDR3: ASSYGLAGMIYEQY
J: TRBJ2-7; V: TRBV29-1; CDR3: SVRGFHSPFEQY
J: TRBJ2-7; V: TRBV6-7; CDR3: ASSYSRDRGFYEQY
J: TRBJ2-4; V: TRBV30; CDR3: AWRFGGAKNIQY
J: TRBJ2-5; V: TRBV5-1; CDR3: ASAGSGAGAFPQETQY
J: TRBJ2-7; V: TRBV6-2/TRBV6-3; CDR3: ASSLLAGPTYEQY
J: TRBJ1-1; V: TRBV4-2; CDR3: ASSPQGMNTEAF
J: TRBJ2-3; V: TRBV11-2; CDR3: ASSPDRVNTDTQY
J: TRBJ2-3; V: TRBV6-2/TRBV6-3; CDR3: ASSYPGLAVAQY
J: TRBJ2-5; V: TRBV25-1; CDR3: ASSTPDKETQY
J: TRBJ2-1; V: TRBV7-9; CDR3: ASSAGWTAGGFNEQF
J: TRBJ2-7; V: TRBV3-1/TRBV3-2; CDR3: ASSQDSRQENEQY
J: TRBJ1-5; V: TRBV24-1; CDR3: ATSGRGNQPQH
J: TRBJ2-3; V: TRBV9; CDR3: ASSVVGSPPFSDTQY
J: TRBJ2-7; V: TRBV27; CDR3: ASSYRPRGSASYEQY
J: TRBJ1-1; V: TRBV5-5; CDR3: ASSSYRQGPTEAF
J: TRBJ1-2; V: TRBV10-1; CDR3: ASSELSDRVSGYT
J: TRBJ1-1; V: TRBV19; CDR3: ASSTDRDTEAF
J: TRBJ2-1; V: TRBV12-5; CDR3: ASGLVRSSGGFNEQF
J: TRBJ1-2; V: TRBV16; CDR3: ASSQWRGGSNYGYT
J: TRBJ1-1; V: TRBV4-2; CDR3: ASSQESDLGAEAF
J: TRBJ1-3; V: TRBV18; CDR3: ASSPIPLQGSGNTIY
J: TRBJ2-2; V: TRBV6-4; CDR3: ASSPGTTFDTGELF
J: TRBJ1-5; V: TRBV25-1; CDR3: ASSEYLGGGSPNQPQH
J: TRBJ2-3; V: TRBV6-5; CDR3: ASSYQPGLAGERAY